These 20 T cell receptor beta chains share one sample of origin, sequenced in a study of blood T cell repertoires in COVID-19. Method: immunoSEQ multiplex PCR; TCRdb's copy keeps in-frame clones and lacks some. The sample lists 250,000 to 300,000 clones, about 91% occurring once. The specimen sequenced was PBMCs or T cells enriched from blood (not recorded which). These receptors came from a human donor in a cohort exposed to, infected with or recovered from COVID-19 (not recorded which). The donor label of this sample is uncertain.

The gene calls are TRBV19 and TRBJ1-5; perhaps TRBD1 as D (5 bases). V lost 5 bases and J lost 7, with 21 bases in between. The CDR3 has 16 residues. Germline V gene sequence: CDR1 LNHDA, CDR2 SQIVND (reference sequence). CDR3 bases: TGTGCCAGTAGTGCTTGGACCAGGGCAGGAAAACAGCCCCAGCATTTT. This encodes CASSAWTRAGKQPQHF.

The chain combines TRBV10-3 with TRBJ2-1; possible D gene TRBD1, 5 bases. V dropped 0 bases and J dropped 8 bases, with 11 bases sitting between them. CDR3 length equals 14 residues. CDR1 and CDR2 from the germline V gene are ENHRY and SYGVKD. The CDR3 DNA sequence: TGTGCCATCAGTGAGTCCGGGCTAGGGGATGAGCAGTTCTTC. Residues: CAISESGLGDEQFF.

The chain couples TRBV5-1 to TRBJ2-5; 10 bases match TRBD2. V dropped 8 bases and J dropped 2; count of bases not matched to a gene: 15. The CDR3 spans 17 residues. Per germline, CDR1 SGHRS and CDR2 YFSETQ. The CDR3 loop is CASKLLNGAGGQETQYF. CDR3 DNA: TGCGCCAGTAAACTCCTGAATGGAGCGGGGGGGCAAGAGACCCAGTACTTC.

The V gene is TRBV12-3 or TRBV12-4, the J gene TRBJ1-4; D gene unclear. The CDR3 consists of 12 residues. The V gene lost 6 bases and the J gene lost 10 bases, with 12 bases spanning the gap. In nucleotides, the CDR3 is TGTGCCAGCAGGCCCCCCGGAGGAAAACTGTTTTTT. This translates into CASRPPGGKLFF.

Of note for this clone: Other nucleotide sequences from this sample produce the same CDR3. V and J are TRBV2 and TRBJ2-5; a possible D gene is TRBD1 (6 bases). V shed 3 bases and J shed 5 bases, with 13 bases lying between them. Germline CDR1 reads SNHLY; CDR2 reads FYNNEI. This CDR3 is built from 14 residues. DNA of the CDR3: TGTGCCAGCAGTGAGCTGCAGGGGAAGGAGACCCAGTACTTC. This sequence encodes CASSELQGKETQYF.

The chain employs TRBV5-6 and TRBJ1-2; no firm D call. Trimming removed 5 bases at V and 7 bases at J, with 12 bases between. This CDR3 spans 12 amino acids. Germline V gene sequence: CDR1 SGHDT, CDR2 YYEEEE. The CDR3 nucleotides read TGTGCCAGCAGAGCCGGGGAGAGTGGCTACACCTTC. Protein product: CASRAGESGYTF.

V usage is TRBV4-1 and J usage is TRBJ1-5; no clear D. The germline V and J ends were trimmed by 0 bases and 5 bases, with 20 bases remaining between them. The CDR3 is 18 amino acids. Germline lookup yields CDR1 MGHRA and CDR2 YSYEKL. CDR3 sequence: CASSQEFSTAPRDQPQHF. In nucleotides, the CDR3 is TGCGCCAGCAGCCAAGAGTTCTCGACGGCCCCACGGGATCAGCCCCAGCATTTT.

The CDR3 is CASSYGAETYEQYF. CDR3 bases: TGTGCCAGCAGTTACGGGGCAGAAACCTACGAGCAGTACTTC. The gene calls are TRBV6-5 and TRBJ2-7; tentative D call: TRBD1 (5 bases). V was clipped by 2 bases and J by 2 bases, with 10 bases between them. The CDR3 length is 14 residues. Germline CDR1 reads MNHEY; CDR2 reads SVGAGI.

This chain links TRBV7-6 with TRBJ1-4; TRBD1 agrees at 8 bases. Unmatched junction bases numbered 10, after V lost 3 bases and J lost 4 bases. CDR3 size: 17 residues. Germline CDR1 is SGHVS and CDR2 is FNYEAQ. The CDR3 DNA is TGTGCCAGCAGCTTTTTACCCCCTGACAGGGGTAATGAAAAACTGTTTTTT. This translates into CASSFLPPDRGNEKLFF.

The chain recombines TRBV19 with TRBJ2-3; TRBD1 matches 8 bases. CDR1 and CDR2 from the germline V gene are LNHDA and SQIVND (reference sequence). CDR3 length: 14 residues. With 8 bases clipped from V and 2 bases from J, the junction kept 6 bases outside the gene matches. The CDR3 region has the DNA TGTGCCAGTCGGGACAGGCCTTTCACAGATACGCAGTATTTT. It codes for CASRDRPFTDTQYF.

The chain is built from TRBV10-3 and TRBJ2-3, with D possibly being TRBD1 (6 bases). V lost 9 bases and J 0 bases, leaving 13 bases between the germline ends. The CDR3 runs 14 residues. Looked up from germline, CDR1 is ENHRY and CDR2 is SYGVKD. In nucleotides, the CDR3 is TGTGCCATGGGACCGGGACATAGCACAGATACGCAGTATTTT. Amino acid sequence: CAMGPGHSTDTQYF.

This clone was seen once. This chain joins TRBV7-8 and TRBJ1-5; D may be TRBD1 (5 bases). Per germline, CDR1 SGHVS and CDR2 FQNEAQ. V gave up 2 bases and J gave up 2 bases, with 13 bases separating them. This CDR3 has 16 residues. CDR3 in DNA: TGTGCCAGCAGCTTATCTCGCAGGGTGGGCAATCAGCCCCAGCATTTT. It translates to CASSLSRRVGNQPQHF.

The chain combines TRBV18 with TRBJ1-6; 11 positions agree with TRBD1. The CDR3 extends over 16 amino acids. The V and J ends lost 6 bases and 9 bases, in that order; junction bases with no gene match: 10. The V gene's germline CDR1 is KGHSH and CDR2 LQKENI. The CDR3 DNA sequence: TGTGCCAGCTCGCTTTCAACCGGGACAGGGGGTTCACCCCTCCACTTT. Protein product: CASSLSTGTGGSPLHF.

The rearrangement links TRBV7-9 to TRBJ1-2; tentatively, D is TRBD1 (5 bases). The CDR3 is made up of 15 amino acids. V was trimmed by 2 bases and J by 1 base, leaving 11 bases between them. Germline V CDR1 and CDR2: SEHNR, FQNEAQ (reference sequence). CDR3 protein: CASSLNTGSNYGYTF. The CDR3 nucleotides are TGTGCCAGCAGCTTAAACACAGGAAGTAACTATGGCTACACCTTC.

V is TRBV19 and J is TRBJ2-5, with TRBD1 matching over 11 bases. The CDR3 contains 15 residues. With V trimmed by 4 bases and J by 4 bases, 5 bases remained unmatched. The germline V gene has CDR1 LNHDA and CDR2 SQIVND (reference sequence). The chain's CDR3 is CASSTGQGGAETQYF. The DNA for the CDR3 is TGTGCCAGTAGTACGGGACAGGGGGGGGCAGAGACCCAGTACTTC.

This rearrangement joins TRBV19 to TRBJ2-6; the match to TRBD1 covers 9 bases. Germline CDR1 reads LNHDA; CDR2 reads SQIVND (reference sequence). V lost 4 bases to trimming and J lost 1 base; unmatched junction nucleotides: 8. There are 18 residues in the CDR3. CDR3 DNA sequence: TGTGCCAGTAGTACGCCGGGACAGGGTAATTCTGGGGCCAACGTCCTGACTTTC. Its translation: CASSTPGQGNSGANVLTF.

The rearrangement uses TRBV5-4 and TRBJ1-2; tentative D call: TRBD1 (6 bases). Germline CDR1 is SGHNT and CDR2 is YYREEE (reference sequence). V lost 6 bases, J lost 8 bases, and 20 bases lay in between. The length of the CDR3 is 14 residues. The CDR3 DNA follows: TGTGCCAGCACCTGGAGGGGGGGAAAGGAAGGCTACACCTTC. Its protein product is CASTWRGGKEGYTF.

The J gene is TRBJ2-1, the V gene TRBV4-1; 11 bases align to TRBD2. Germline CDR1 is MGHRA and CDR2 is YSYEKL. After removal of 1 base from V and 9 bases from J, the junction contained 8 bases not matched to a gene. This CDR3 contains 16 residues. The CDR3 bases are TGCGCCAGCAGCCAAGGACTAGCGGGGTCTGGCGGTGAGCAGTTCTTC. Translating it yields CASSQGLAGSGGEQFF.

V and J are TRBV7-3 and TRBJ2-1; tentatively, D is TRBD1 (6 bases). The CDR3 is 15 amino acids. CDR1 is SGHTA, CDR2 FQGTGA, per germline. Between the trimmed V and J ends, which lost 2 bases and 5 bases, there was a span of 13 bases. CDR3: CASSLGPGADNEQFF. DNA for the CDR3: TGTGCCAGCAGCTTAGGGCCAGGGGCCGACAATGAGCAGTTCTTC.

This clone turned up a few times. The rearrangement joins TRBV6-4 to TRBJ2-3; unclear D gene. Germline-derived CDR1 and CDR2 are MRHNA and SNTAGT. The CDR3 covers 14 residues. V was cut by 3 bases and J by 2 bases, with 9 bases left in between. CDR3 region: CASSEGGITDTQYF. In nucleotides, the CDR3 is TGTGCCAGCAGTGAAGGCGGTATCACAGATACGCAGTATTTT.